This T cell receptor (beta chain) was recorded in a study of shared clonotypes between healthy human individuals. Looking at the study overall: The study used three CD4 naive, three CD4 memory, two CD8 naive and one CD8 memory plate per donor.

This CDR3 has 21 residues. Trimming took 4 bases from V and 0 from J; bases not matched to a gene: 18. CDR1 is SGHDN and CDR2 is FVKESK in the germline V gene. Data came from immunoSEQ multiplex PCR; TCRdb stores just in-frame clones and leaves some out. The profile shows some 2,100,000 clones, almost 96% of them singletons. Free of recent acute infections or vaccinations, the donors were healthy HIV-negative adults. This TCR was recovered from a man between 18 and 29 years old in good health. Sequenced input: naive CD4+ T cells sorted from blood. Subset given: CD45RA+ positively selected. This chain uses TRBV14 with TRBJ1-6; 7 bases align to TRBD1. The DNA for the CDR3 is TGTGCCAGCAGCCCACGACAGGGAATGGGACTTTGGGACTCCTATAATTCACCCCTCCACTTT. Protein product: CASSPRQGMGLWDSYNSPLHF.